The 18 T cell receptor beta chains in this list originate from one sample, sequenced in a study of regulatory T cells in long-lasting Graves disease (dated by TCRdb to about 2021). The meaning of the sample's time point label: newly diagnosed GD, antithyroid drugs for less than 3 months. For both TCR sequencing and RNA sequencing, RNA was extracted from PBMCs using TRIzol. The library was produced with multiplex PCR. Sequenced using an Illumina HiSeq 4000. iRepertoire HTBI primers and Arm-PCR amplification of CDR3 regions were used to construct TCR beta libraries. Using fastp trimming at Q25 and MiXCR clonotype assembly, TCRdb reanalyzed the public sequencing data and kept in-frame beta chains. CDR3 protein duplicates are merged, each entry listing the most common genes and DNA. The sample table holds more than 300,000 distinct CDR3 sequences, of which about 16% were seen once. The ten largest clones add up to 22% of the sample.

The sample here was peripheral blood mononuclear cells (PBMCs), taken at new diagnosis, from a patient treated with antithyroid drugs. These receptors originate from a female donor with Graves disease.

Worth noting for this clonotype: This may be a read error, as it is one base from a much larger clone. The chain is built from TRBV6-1 and TRBJ1-1; D is possibly TRBD1 (5 bases). Germline V CDR1 and CDR2: MNHNS, SASEGT. The CDR3 consists of 13 residues. CDR3 DNA: TGTGCCAGCAGTCCCGACAGTTTACTGAAAGCTCTCTTT. It translates to CASSPDSLLKALF.

The V gene is TRBV7-2, the J gene TRBJ2-6, with D tentatively TRBD1 or TRBD2 (5 bases each). Germline V gene sequence: CDR1 SGHTA, CDR2 FQGNSA. This CDR3 has 16 residues. V shed 7 bases and J shed 4 bases, with 17 bases lying between them. The CDR3 nucleotides are TGTGCCAGCACCCCAAGGCTCGGGGCCGGGGCCAACGTCCTGACTTTC. Translation gives CASTPRLGAGANVLTF.

This clonotype was seen many times. The CDR3 DNA reads as TGCAGTGCTAGGTTGGACAGTGAGACCCAGTACTTC. Translated: CSARLDSETQYF. This chain joins TRBV20-1 and TRBJ2-5; the D gene is possibly TRBD1 (6 bases). Trimming took 3 bases from V and 5 from J, leaving 10 bases between them. CDR3 size: 12 residues. Germline V gene lookup returns CDR1 DFQATT and CDR2 SNEGSKA (reference sequence).

CDR3 nucleotide sequence: TGCAGTGCCCGACTTAGCGGGGGGACTTACGAGCAGTACTTC. It yields the protein CSARLSGGTYEQYF. The chain carries TRBV20-1 and TRBJ2-7; the match to TRBD2 covers 10 bases. Germline V lookup: CDR1 DFQATT, CDR2 SNEGSKA (reference sequence). J lost 4 bases, V lost 6 bases, and 9 bases had no gene match. The length of the CDR3 is 14 residues.

This clonotype was counted at least ten times. The chain combines TRBV24-1 with TRBJ1-5, with TRBD1 as a possible D gene (5 bases). This CDR3 spans 14 amino acids. Trimming stripped 2 bases from V and 4 bases from J, with 8 bases between. Per the germline V gene, CDR1 is KGHDR and CDR2 is SFDVKD. This chain's CDR3 is CATSDSGTNQPQHF. In DNA form, the CDR3 reads TGTGCCACCAGTGATTCTGGGACGAATCAGCCCCAGCATTTT.

This clonotype was picked up many times. This rearrangement joins TRBV12-3 or TRBV12-4 to TRBJ2-5; 9 bases map to TRBD2. V shed 4 bases, J shed 3 bases, and the junction held 9 bases outside the gene matches. CDR3 length equals 16 residues. In nucleotides, the CDR3 is TGTGCCAGCAGTTCCGAGACCGCTAGCGGGGAAGAGACCCAGTACTTC. Its protein product is CASSSETASGEETQYF.

This clonotype occurred many times. The V call is TRBV28, the J call TRBJ1-1; D unresolved. Germline V gene data show CDR1 as MDHEN and CDR2 as SYDVKM. The CDR3 is made up of 14 amino acids. Between the trimmed V and J ends, which lost 0 bases and 1 base, there was a span of 6 bases. The CDR3 DNA sequence: TGTGCCAGCAGTTTATGGTACAAGAACACTGAAGCTTTCTTT. This sequence encodes CASSLWYKNTEAFF.

This clonotype was seen ten or more times. V is TRBV6-1 and J is TRBJ1-2; perhaps TRBD1 as D (5 bases). V shed 5 bases and J shed 7 bases, with 14 bases lying between them. The length of the CDR3 is 13 residues. CDR1 is MNHNS and CDR2 is SASEGT in the germline V gene. CDR3 region: CASSQTVIGGYTF. DNA for the CDR3: TGTGCCAGCAGTCAGACAGTGATAGGTGGCTACACCTTC.

This clonotype was recorded many times. J is TRBJ2-1 and V is TRBV27; D remains unclear. The V end was cut by 5 bases, the J end by 5 bases, with 10 bases between. Germline assignment: CDR1 MNHEY and CDR2 SMNVEV (reference sequence). The CDR3 spans 13 residues. The CDR3 DNA reads TGTGCCAGCAGTCGGCCAGGCCACAATGAGCAGTTCTTC. This translates into CASSRPGHNEQFF.

Many counts were recorded for this clonotype. The chain has TRBV5-1 and TRBJ2-7; 10 positions agree with TRBD2. Germline CDR1 reads SGHRS; CDR2 reads YFSETQ. The CDR3 covers 15 residues. After removal of 4 bases from V and 1 base from J, the junction contained 5 bases not matched to a gene. CDR3 protein: CASSVSGRGSYEQYF. CDR3 nucleotides: TGCGCCAGCAGCGTGAGCGGGAGGGGGTCCTACGAGCAGTACTTC. Full variable domain (missing parts from reference TRBV5-1 and TRBJ2-7): KAGVTQTPRYLIKTRGQQVTLSCSPISGHRSVSWYQQTPGQGLQFLFEYFSETQRNKGNFPGRFSGRQFSNSRSEMNVSTLELGDSALYLCASSVSGRGSYEQYFGPGTRLTVT.

This clonotype appeared a few times. The chain combines TRBV28 with TRBJ2-4; tentatively, D is TRBD1 or TRBD2 (5 bases each). Germline CDR1 and CDR2: MDHEN and SYDVKM. The CDR3 runs to 13 residues. V was clipped by 3 bases and J by 10 bases, with 13 bases between them. The CDR3 region is CASSFWGREIQYF. CDR3 DNA sequence: TGTGCCAGCAGTTTTTGGGGGAGAGAAATTCAGTACTTC.

This clonotype qualifies as medium-sized. This chain uses TRBV27 with TRBJ2-7; maybe TRBD1 (6 bases). Germline-derived CDR1 and CDR2 are MNHEY and SMNVEV (reference sequence). V was trimmed by 4 bases and J by 4 bases, leaving 14 bases between them. The CDR3 spans 14 residues. The CDR3 sequence is CASSSAGARYEQYF. As DNA, the CDR3 is TGTGCCAGCAGTTCGGCAGGGGCCCGATACGAGCAGTACTTC.

This clonotype was counted ten times or more. At one end the junction does not follow the germline gene, possibly because of a read error. The V call is TRBV5-1, the J call TRBJ1-2; 8 bases are shared with TRBD1. Germline assignment: CDR1 SGHRS and CDR2 YFSETQ. The CDR3 totals 14 residues. In nucleotides, the CDR3 is TGTGCCAGCAGCTTGGTCACAGGGGGTAATGGCTACACCTTC. Its protein is CASSLVTGGNGYTF. Combining the CDR3 with reference TRBV5-1 and TRBJ1-2 gives the whole variable domain KAGVTQTPRYLIKTRGQQVTLSCSPISGHRSVSWYQQTPGQGLQFLFEYFSETQRNKGNFPGRFSGRQFSNSRSEMNVSTLELGDSALYLCASSLVTGGNGYTFGSGTRLTVV.

This clonotype has at least ten counts. The gene calls are TRBV27 and TRBJ2-3; D is possibly TRBD1 or TRBD2 (5 bases each). Germline values: CDR1 MNHEY, CDR2 SMNVEV (reference sequence). The CDR3 is made up of 15 amino acids. V shed 5 bases and J shed 3 bases, with 15 bases lying between them. Here the CDR3 DNA reads TGTGCCAGCAGTAACCCCACGGGGCTAACAGATACGCAGTATTTT. Protein sequence: CASSNPTGLTDTQYF.

There are many counts of this clonotype. The chain uses TRBV10-3 and TRBJ1-1; tentative D call: TRBD1 (5 bases). In germline, CDR1 is ENHRY, CDR2 SYGVKD. The CDR3 is 16 residues long. V lost 0 bases and J 5 bases, leaving 16 bases between the germline ends. The CDR3 is CAISESTYPRGTEAFF. The CDR3 DNA sequence: TGTGCCATCAGTGAGTCGACCTACCCCCGGGGGACTGAAGCTTTCTTT.

This clonotype has a count of ten or more. V usage is TRBV11-1 and J usage is TRBJ1-2, with TRBD1 identical over 10 bases. The CDR3 covers 15 residues. V trimming: 5 bases; J trimming: 4 bases; junction bases outside the gene matches: 7. Germline CDR1 and CDR2: SGHAT and FQDESV (reference sequence). The CDR3 here is CASSQPGQGSYGYTF. Here the CDR3 DNA reads TGTGCCAGCAGCCAACCGGGACAGGGGTCCTATGGCTACACCTTC.

This clonotype has a count of ten or more. The chain joins TRBV12-3 or TRBV12-4 to TRBJ1-5; 7 nucleotides line up with TRBD1. With V trimmed by 6 bases and J by 1 base, 6 bases remained unmatched. This CDR3 spans 15 amino acids. Here the CDR3 reads CASSKGQWSNQPQHF. The CDR3 DNA is TGTGCCAGCAGCAAGGGACAGTGGAGCAATCAGCCCCAGCATTTT.

This clonotype was seen a single time. Possible read error: a much larger clone is one base away. This chain links TRBV6-1 with TRBJ1-5, with a weak D call TRBD1 (5 bases). Germline V gene data show CDR1 as MNHNS and CDR2 as SASEGT. With 6 bases removed from V and 4 bases from J, the gap between germline ends came to 19 bases. The CDR3 contains 16 residues. CDR3 DNA: TGTGCCAGCAGCAACCCGGACAAACTGGCTAATCAGCCCCAGCATTTT. Translated, it gives CASSNPDKLANQPQHF.